This T cell receptor (beta chain) comes out of a study of blood T cell repertoires in COVID-19. The table came from immunoSEQ multiplex PCR; TCRdb's copy has only in-frame clones and leaves some out. Here the sample spans about 300,000 clones, more than 75% being singletons. The receptor was derived from a woman aged 40-49 years who had recovered from COVID-19. The sequencing input was peripheral blood.

CDR3 sequence reads: CASSNSGQQFF. The DNA for the CDR3 is TGTGCCAGCAGCAATAGCGGACAGCAGTTCTTC. This chain joins TRBV2 and TRBJ2-1; tentatively, D is TRBD2 (6 bases). The CDR3 sequence is 11 residues long. Per the germline V gene, CDR1 is SNHLY and CDR2 is FYNNEI. V was cut by 6 bases and J by 11 bases, with 11 bases left in between.